This TCR beta chain was found in a study of T cell responses to AZD1222 COVID-19 vaccine. The table lists this clone with a count of one. Germline V gene data show CDR1 as SGHAT and CDR2 as FQNNGV. The CDR3 runs 15 residues. The trim removed 1 base at V and 4 bases at J, leaving 6 bases unmatched. This table comes from immunoSEQ multiplex PCR, and its TCRdb copy is limited to in-frame clones, with some not included. The sample lists 200,000 or so clones; 94% were seen once. The TCR was taken from an adult in good health. Sequenced here: peripheral blood, sampled on day 0 of AZD1222 vaccination. The chain uses TRBV11-2 and TRBJ1-1; 7 positions agree with TRBD1. CDR3 residues: CASSLGRGGGTEAFF. CDR3 nucleotides: TGTGCCAGCAGCTTAGGACGAGGGGGCGGCACTGAAGCTTTCTTT.